Following are 29 T cell receptor beta chains from one sample sequenced in a study of blood T cell repertoires in COVID-19. Measured with immunoSEQ multiplex PCR; TCRdb has only the in-frame clones, and not every one. Found here are over 90,000 clones, about four fifths of them singletons; the top ten hold just under 4.5%. Sequenced input: peripheral blood. These receptors were obtained from a human donor in a cohort sampled during active COVID-19.

This chain connects TRBV6-5 to TRBJ1-2, with 7 bases aligning to TRBD1. Losses at the gene ends were 3 bases for V and 5 bases for J; bases not matched to a gene: 6. The CDR3 has 14 amino acids. CDR1 MNHEY and CDR2 SVGAGI come from the germline V gene. The CDR3 sequence: CASSYLNRGYGYTF. CDR3 in DNA: TGTGCCAGCAGTTATCTGAACAGGGGATATGGCTACACCTTC.

The chain uses TRBV4-3 and TRBJ1-1, with TRBD1 matching over 8 bases. Losses at the gene ends were 2 bases for V and 5 bases for J; bases not matched to a gene: 13. Per germline, CDR1 LGHNA and CDR2 YSLEER. This CDR3 has 17 amino acids. The CDR3 nucleotides are TGCGCCAGCAGCCAAACCTCCGGGACAGGAGACGGGACTGAAGCTTTCTTT. Translation gives CASSQTSGTGDGTEAFF.

The rearrangement links TRBV6-5 to TRBJ1-5; TRBD1 matches at 11 bases. The CDR3 contains 15 residues. CDR1 is MNHEY, CDR2 SVGAGI, per germline. V was pared by 6 bases and J by 7 bases, with 8 bases of the junction left unmatched. DNA of the CDR3: TGTGCCAGCAGAGCCGGGACAGGGGGGGACCAGCCCCAGCATTTT. Translating it yields CASRAGTGGDQPQHF.

The rearrangement joins TRBV4-3 to TRBJ1-2; 8 bases are a match to TRBD1. Trimming at V came to 5 bases and at J to 2 bases, leaving 7 bases not matched to a gene. The CDR3 covers 15 residues. Germline assignment: CDR1 LGHNA and CDR2 YSLEER. CDR3 amino acids: CASSSYRGGNYGYTF. For the CDR3, the DNA is TGCGCCAGCAGCTCCTACAGGGGGGGAAACTATGGCTACACCTTC.

J is TRBJ2-3 and V is TRBV14; 8 bases map to TRBD1. CDR1 is SGHDN, CDR2 FVKESK, per germline. V lost 4 bases, J lost 2 bases, and 8 bases stayed unmatched. The CDR3 runs 16 residues. The CDR3 nucleotides read TGTGCCAGCAGCCCGACGACGGACAGGGCCACAGATACGCAGTATTTT. Protein product: CASSPTTDRATDTQYF.

The rearrangement uses TRBV12-3 or TRBV12-4 and TRBJ1-6, with D possibly TRBD1 on 6 matching bases. CDR3 length equals 13 residues. V lost 6 bases to trimming and J lost 10 bases, with 13 bases between them. The CDR3 nucleotides are TGTGCCAGCAGCCTAACAGGGCGATCACCCCTCCACTTT. Translating gives CASSLTGRSPLHF.

The rearrangement links TRBV2 to TRBJ1-2; D is undetermined. CDR3 length equals 15 residues. V was trimmed by 2 bases and J by 0 bases, leaving 10 bases between them. Germline V gene sequence: CDR1 SNHLY, CDR2 FYNNEI. CDR3 bases: TGTGCCAGCAGTGAACGTGAGCTTTCTAACTATGGCTACACCTTC. Residues: CASSERELSNYGYTF. The full variable domain, its missing parts supplied by reference TRBV2 and TRBJ1-2, is EPEVTQTPSHQVTQMGQEVILRCVPISNHLYFYWYRQILGQKVEFLVSFYNNEISEKSEIFDDQFSVERPDGSNFTLKIRSTKLEDSAMYFCASSERELSNYGYTFGSGTRLTVV.

The chain links TRBV12-3 or TRBV12-4 to TRBJ2-5; TRBD2 might be the D (6 bases). The CDR3 runs 13 residues. V gave up 6 bases and J gave up 5 bases, with 13 bases separating them. CDR3 coding DNA: TGTGCCAGCAGCCCTAGGAGGGCGGAGACCCAGTACTTC. The encoded protein is CASSPRRAETQYF.

This sequence joins TRBV18 and TRBJ2-5; the D is unclear. CDR3 size: 13 residues. The V end lost 6 bases, the J end lost 4 bases, and 12 bases lay between the germline ends. Germline V gene lookup returns CDR1 KGHSH and CDR2 LQKENI. CDR3 sequence reads: CASSTTEGETQYF. CDR3 nucleotide sequence: TGTGCCAGCTCCACCACAGAAGGAGAGACCCAGTACTTC.

The genes are TRBV19 and TRBJ1-4; unclear D gene. Trimming removed 5 bases from V and 6 bases from J, with 13 bases in between. CDR3 size: 14 residues. Germline lookup yields CDR1 LNHDA and CDR2 SQIVND (reference sequence). In nucleotides, the CDR3 is TGTGCCAGTAGTCCTCTGTATCAGGATGAAAAACTGTTTTTT. This gives the protein CASSPLYQDEKLFF.

The J gene is TRBJ2-7, the V gene TRBV4-1, with 9 bases that match TRBD1. The CDR3 is 15 residues long. J lost 7 bases, V lost 0 bases, and 7 bases had no gene match. Germline-derived CDR1 and CDR2 are MGHRA and YSYEKL. The CDR3 nucleotides are TGCGCCAGCAGCCAAGACAACAGGGGGCTGGGGGAGCAGTACTTC. As protein: CASSQDNRGLGEQYF.

The chain links TRBV14 to TRBJ1-6; 8 nucleotides line up with TRBD1. The CDR3 is made up of 16 amino acids. Germline values: CDR1 SGHDN, CDR2 FVKESK. Trimming cost V 3 bases and J 6 bases; bases outside gene matches: 7. CDR3 region: CASSHLRTGFNSPLHF. CDR3 DNA: TGTGCCAGCAGCCACCTTAGGACAGGGTTTAATTCACCCCTCCACTTT.

This clone has just a few counts. This chain uses TRBV7-8 with TRBJ2-3; D is unclear. The CDR3 runs to 16 residues. Germline V gives CDR1 SGHVS, CDR2 FQNEAQ. Trimming took off 5 bases at V and 0 bases at J, with 15 bases between the two ends. The CDR3 protein is CASSLPWPSSTDTQYF. Here the CDR3 DNA reads TGTGCCAGCAGCCTGCCTTGGCCGTCTAGCACAGATACGCAGTATTTT.

The CDR3, as DNA: TGTGCCAGCTCACCCGGGTCGGGCACCGGGGAGCTGTTTTTT. This translates into CASSPGSGTGELFF. This chain joins TRBV18 and TRBJ2-2; no reliable D call. The germline V and J ends were trimmed by 3 bases and 4 bases, with 9 bases remaining between them. The CDR3 covers 14 residues. Germline CDR1 and CDR2: KGHSH and LQKENI.

V usage is TRBV6-2 or TRBV6-3 and J usage is TRBJ1-2; D is uncertain. The CDR3 length is 13 residues. V was pared by 5 bases and J by 7 bases, with 14 bases between. Germline lookup yields CDR1 MNHEY and CDR2 SVGEGT. The chain's CDR3 is CASSSYANLGYTF. For the CDR3, the DNA is TGTGCCAGCAGTAGCTATGCCAACCTTGGCTACACCTTC.

The CDR3 bases are TGTGCCAGCTCCGCCATAGGACAGGGGGCAGGCTACACCTTC. Translating it yields CASSAIGQGAGYTF. The chain is built from TRBV18 and TRBJ1-2; 11 bases agree with TRBD1. V lost 6 bases and J lost 8; bases outside the gene matches: 8. CDR3 length: 14 amino acids. Germline CDR1 and CDR2: KGHSH and LQKENI.

The chain is built from TRBV11-3 and TRBJ2-3; D is perhaps TRBD2 (5 bases). With 4 bases removed from V and 4 bases from J, the gap between germline ends came to 12 bases. This CDR3 region has 14 residues. Per the germline V gene, CDR1 is SGHNT and CDR2 is YENEEA. CDR3 sequence: CASSSPLLADTQYF. CDR3 DNA sequence: TGTGCCAGCAGCTCGCCACTACTAGCAGATACGCAGTATTTT.

This clone has only one observation. The V and J genes are TRBV28 and TRBJ2-1; weak D call: TRBD1 (6 bases). The CDR3 sequence is 15 residues long. The V and J ends lost 6 bases and 4 bases respectively, with 16 bases between them. Germline CDR1 is MDHEN and CDR2 is SYDVKM. CDR3 in DNA: TGTGCCAGCAGCACAGGGTTCGGGGATTACAATGAGCAGTTCTTC. Its protein is CASSTGFGDYNEQFF.

The chain couples TRBV6-5 to TRBJ2-7; D is perhaps TRBD1 (5 bases). This CDR3 region has 11 residues. Germline V gene data show CDR1 as MNHEY and CDR2 as SVGAGI. The CDR3 is CVAGHASGQYF. DNA of the CDR3: TGTGTCGCCGGACATGCGTCTGGGCAGTACTTC.

The chain couples TRBV28 to TRBJ1-2; perhaps TRBD1 as D (6 bases). CDR1 is MDHEN, CDR2 SYDVKM, per germline. V was clipped by 6 bases and J by 2 bases, with 10 bases between them. CDR3 length: 13 amino acids. The CDR3 spells CASSSDRNYGYTF. The CDR3 nucleotides read TGTGCCAGCAGCTCGGACAGAAACTATGGCTACACCTTC.

CDR3 bases: TGTGCCAGCAGTTACTCTAGCGGGGGGGCGGATGAGCAGTTCTTC. Translating it yields CASSYSSGGADEQFF. This sequence joins TRBV6-2 or TRBV6-3 and TRBJ2-1, with 11 nucleotides matching TRBD2. This CDR3 spans 15 amino acids. V trimming: 0 bases; J trimming: 8 bases; junction bases outside the gene matches: 3. Germline values: CDR1 MNHEY, CDR2 SVGEGT.

The V call is TRBV5-8, the J call TRBJ2-7; D possibly corresponds to TRBD2 (6 bases). Germline V lookup: CDR1 SGHTS, CDR2 YDEGEE. V shed 4 bases and J shed 7 bases, with 21 bases lying between them. The CDR3 is 15 amino acids. CDR3: CASSGWRGGTLEQYF. As DNA, the CDR3 is TGTGCCAGCAGCGGGTGGCGTGGGGGGACCTTAGAGCAGTACTTC.

This chain joins TRBV25-1 and TRBJ2-5, with 9 bases fitting TRBD1. Germline values: CDR1 MGHDK, CDR2 SYGVNS. This CDR3 region has 13 residues. After removal of 4 bases from V and 5 bases from J, the junction contained 2 bases not matched to a gene. The CDR3 sequence is CASSGDRGETQYF. CDR3 bases: TGTGCCAGCAGTGGAGACAGGGGGGAGACCCAGTACTTC.

The chain couples TRBV5-1 to TRBJ1-1; D perhaps matches TRBD1 (6 bases). The CDR3 is made up of 14 amino acids. Germline CDR1 reads SGHRS; CDR2 reads YFSETQ. V was trimmed by 2 bases and J by 3 bases, leaving 11 bases between them. CDR3 DNA sequence: TGCGCCAGCAGCTTTACAGGGAGGGACACTGAAGCTTTCTTT. Translating it yields CASSFTGRDTEAFF.

The chain employs TRBV5-1 and TRBJ2-7; weak D call: TRBD1 (6 bases). The CDR3 has 15 amino acids. CDR1 and CDR2 (germline): SGHRS, YFSETQ. V dropped 2 bases and J dropped 3 bases, with 15 bases sitting between them. CDR3 bases: TGCGCCAGCAGCTTCCCCTCCGGGACAAACTACGAGCAGTACTTC. Encoded protein: CASSFPSGTNYEQYF. Together with reference TRBV5-1 and TRBJ2-7, the CDR3 gives the full variable domain: KAGVTQTPRYLIKTRGQQVTLSCSPISGHRSVSWYQQTPGQGLQFLFEYFSETQRNKGNFPGRFSGRQFSNSRSEMNVSTLELGDSALYLCASSFPSGTNYEQYFGPGTRLTVT.

This chain uses TRBV6-5 with TRBJ2-5; D is possibly TRBD1 (5 bases). V was clipped by 4 bases and J by 2 bases, with 8 bases between them. The CDR3 has 13 residues. CDR1 is MNHEY, CDR2 SVGAGI, per germline. The CDR3 DNA reads TGTGCCAGCAGTTCCCCAGGGCAAGAGACCCAGTACTTC. As protein: CASSSPGQETQYF.

V and J are TRBV7-9 and TRBJ2-1; 9 nucleotides agree with TRBD2. This CDR3 region has 15 residues. Germline trimming cut 5 bases from V and 4 bases from J; bases unmatched to any gene: 6. Germline assignment: CDR1 SEHNR and CDR2 FQNEAQ (reference sequence). The CDR3 is CASSRYSGGYNEQFF. CDR3 sequence (DNA): TGTGCCAGCAGCAGATATAGCGGGGGTTACAATGAGCAGTTCTTC. Full variable domain (remainder filled in from reference TRBV7-9 and TRBJ2-1): DTGVSQNPRHKITKRGQNVTFRCDPISEHNRLYWYRQTLGQGPEFLTYFQNEAQLEKSRLLSDRFSAERPKGSFSTLEIQRTEQGDSAMYLCASSRYSGGYNEQFFGPGTRLTVL.

The genes are TRBV5-4 and TRBJ2-3, with TRBD1 matching 8 bases. Germline CDR1 reads SGHNT; CDR2 reads YYREEE (reference sequence). Unmatched junction bases numbered 8, after V lost 0 bases and J lost 5 bases. The CDR3 is 16 amino acids. The chain's CDR3 is CASSLGFQGALDTQYF. In DNA form, the CDR3 reads TGTGCCAGCAGCTTGGGTTTCCAGGGGGCTTTAGATACGCAGTATTTT. Together with reference TRBV5-4 and TRBJ2-3, the CDR3 gives the full variable domain: ETGVTQSPTHLIKTRGQQVTLRCSSQSGHNTVSWYQQALGQGPQFIFQYYREEENGRGNFPPRFSGLQFPNYSSELNVNALELDDSALYLCASSLGFQGALDTQYFGPGTRLTVL.

The gene calls are TRBV5-1 and TRBJ2-5; 8 nucleotides agree with TRBD1. Germline-derived CDR1 and CDR2 are SGHRS and YFSETQ. The V gene end was trimmed by 0 bases and the J gene end by 2 bases; junction bases not matched to a gene: 9. The CDR3 has 17 amino acids. CDR3 amino acids: CASSLAGTGGGQETQYF. The DNA for the CDR3 is TGCGCCAGCAGCTTGGCTGGGACAGGTGGGGGACAAGAGACCCAGTACTTC.